This TCR beta chain was identified in a study of vaccination and CD4 T cells after COVID-19. About the study: Cultures that served as controls received a CEFX pool, an HIV-1 Nef pool, or no peptide.

An Oncomine TCR Beta short-read assay was used to sequence the DNA from cultured CD4+ T cells. MiXCR, applied by TCRdb to the PCR reads, yields one record per CDR3 protein. This sample carries about 3,500 distinct CDR3 sequences, about a sixth of them seen once, and the ten largest clones take around an eighth. As concerns this clonotype: Its antigen is undetermined.

Treatment given: roughly 10-day PBMC culture with coronavirus spike peptide pools or control peptides (ViraFEST assay). The germline V gene encodes CDR1 DFQATT and CDR2 SNEGSKA (reference sequence). V dropped 3 bases and J dropped 1; count of bases not matched to a gene: 8. The CDR3 runs to 16 residues. The chain employs TRBV20-1 and TRBJ1-1; 10 bases agree with TRBD1. The source of this sequence is a human donor who had recovered from COVID-19. The specimen sequenced was CD4+ T cells from blood, cultured in vitro. The CDR3 nucleotides are TGCAGTGCTAGCCGGGACAGGGGAACTCAGAACACTGAAGCTTTCTTT. Protein: CSASRDRGTQNTEAFF.